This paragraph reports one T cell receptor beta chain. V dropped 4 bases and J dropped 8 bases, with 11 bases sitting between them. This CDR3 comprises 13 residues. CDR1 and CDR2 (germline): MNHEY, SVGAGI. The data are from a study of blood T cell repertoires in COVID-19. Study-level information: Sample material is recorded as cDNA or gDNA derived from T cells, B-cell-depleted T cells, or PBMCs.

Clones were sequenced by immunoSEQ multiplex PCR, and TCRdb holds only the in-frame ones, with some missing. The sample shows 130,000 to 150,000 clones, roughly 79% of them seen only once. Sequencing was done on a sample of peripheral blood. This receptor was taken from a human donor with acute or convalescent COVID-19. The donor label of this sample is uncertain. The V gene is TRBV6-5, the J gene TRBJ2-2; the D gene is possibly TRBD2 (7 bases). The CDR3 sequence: CASSSGGGGELFF. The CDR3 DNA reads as TGTGCCAGCAGTTCGGGGGGCGGAGGGGAGCTGTTTTTT.